The rows below give T cell receptor beta chains drawn from one sample of a study of glioma-infiltrating T cells. A single record per CDR3 protein comes from TCRdb applying MiXCR to the multiplex PCR reads. Of approximately 120,000 distinct CDR3 sequences listed, around 25% were seen once; the top ten hold about a third. The sequencing sample was made of glioma tissue, nonneoplastic brain tissue, or PBMCs (not recorded which). The receptor source for this set is a human donor with low-grade glioma or glioblastoma, undergoing nonglioma brain surgery, or in good health (not recorded which). The CDR3 runs from the conserved cysteine through the conserved F or W. Each record gives: J gene, V gene, clone size, D gene, CDR3 protein, CDR3 DNA. The D gene is left open where the match is weak. Size is omitted from some rows. Given values are once, few, many or a class for expanded clones.

J: TRBJ1-2
V: TRBV6-1
size: many
D: .
CDR3: CASSSEGNYGYTF
DNA: TGTGCCAGCAGTTCGGAGGGGAACTATGGCTACACCTTC

J: TRBJ1-1
V: TRBV12-3/TRBV12-4
size: many
D: .
CDR3: CASSFVQPNTEAFF
DNA: TGTGCCAGCAGTTTTGTGCAGCCGAACACTGAAGCTTTCTTT

J: TRBJ1-1
V: TRBV6-2/TRBV6-3
size: many
D: .
CDR3: CASSYTLRPPFGGTEAFF
DNA: TGTGCCAGCAGTTACACACTACGACCCCCTTTCGGAGGCACTGAAGCTTTCTTT

J: TRBJ2-7
V: TRBV6-1
size: .
D: .
CDR3: CSSAGDPYEQYF
DNA: TGTTCCAGTGCAGGGGATCCCTACGAGCAGTACTTC

J: TRBJ1-3
V: TRBV19
size: few
D: .
CDR3: CASRGVYSGNTIYF
DNA: TGTGCCAGTCGGGGGGTTTATTCTGGAAACACCATATATTTT

J: TRBJ2-1
V: TRBV7-9
size: .
D: TRBD2
CDR3: CASSGTSGIGAFF
DNA: TGTGCCAGCAGTGGGACTAGCGGGATCGGGGCCTTCTTC

J: TRBJ2-1
V: TRBV15
size: many
D: TRBD1
CDR3: CATSGLATGNLYNEQFF
DNA: TGTGCCACCAGCGGGTTAGCGACAGGGAACCTTTACAATGAGCAGTTCTTC

J: TRBJ2-2
V: TRBV19
size: .
D: TRBD1
CDR3: CASSLRTGGRSKELFF
DNA: TGTGCCAGTAGTCTCAGGACAGGGGGCCGTTCCAAGGAGCTGTTTTTT

J: TRBJ2-7
V: TRBV6-2/TRBV6-3
size: many
D: .
CDR3: CASTRTAHHEQYF
DNA: TGTGCCAGCACTCGGACCGCACACCACGAGCAGTACTTC

J: TRBJ2-3
V: TRBV6-1
size: many
D: .
CDR3: CASTWGGRLSSTDTQYF
DNA: TGTGCCAGCACCTGGGGGGGGCGACTTTCTAGCACAGATACGCAGTATTTT

J: TRBJ2-1
V: TRBV29-1
size: many
D: .
CDR3: CSVEGQGGNEQFF
DNA: TGCAGCGTTGAAGGGCAGGGCGGGAATGAGCAGTTCTTC

J: TRBJ2-1
V: TRBV18
size: many
D: .
CDR3: CASSPPQGLRGEQFF
DNA: TGTGCCAGCTCACCACCCCAGGGACTGAGGGGGGAGCAGTTCTTC

J: TRBJ1-1
V: TRBV3-1
size: .
D: .
CDR3: CASSLSKGLDTEAFF
DNA: TGTGCCAGCAGCCTTTCAAAGGGGCTGGACACTGAAGCTTTCTTT

J: TRBJ1-1
V: TRBV5-1
size: .
D: TRBD1
CDR3: CASRPGTVNTEAFF
DNA: TGCGCCAGCAGACCTGGGACAGTGAACACTGAAGCTTTCTTT

J: TRBJ1-1
V: TRBV12-5
size: many
D: .
CDR3: CASGLLGETEAFF
DNA: TGTGCTAGTGGTCTCCTAGGGGAGACTGAAGCTTTCTTT

J: TRBJ2-1
V: TRBV4-3
size: many
D: TRBD2
CDR3: CASSQDRGEGNEQFF
DNA: TGCGCCAGCAGCCAAGATCGGGGGGAGGGCAATGAGCAGTTCTTC